Sequencing of this TCR beta chain was carried out in a study of blood T cell repertoires in COVID-19. V lost 0 bases to trimming and J lost 0 bases; unmatched junction nucleotides: 5. Germline V gene sequence: CDR1 SGHRS, CDR2 YFSETQ. The CDR3 sequence is 16 residues long. Method: immunoSEQ multiplex PCR; TCRdb's copy keeps in-frame clones and lacks some. The sample holds around 250,000 clones, 83% seen once. This clonotype was sampled from an older man with acute or convalescent COVID-19. The chain carries TRBV5-1 and TRBJ2-5, with TRBD2 matching 7 bases. Material for sequencing was peripheral blood. In nucleotides, the CDR3 is TGCGCCAGCAGCTTGGGTCCGGGAGGTTACCAAGAGACCCAGTACTTC. It translates to CASSLGPGGYQETQYF.